A selection of T cell receptor beta chains follows, all from one sample in a study of OX40 agonist ivuxolimab in advanced cancers. Here immunoSEQ multiplex PCR was the method, and the copy in TCRdb shows in-frame clones only, minus some. The sample consists of fewer than 40,000 clones, approximately 80% of them appearing once. Source: CD4+ or CD8+ T cells sorted from blood, taken in a trial of the OX40 agonist ivuxolimab. These receptors were obtained from an adult with an advanced solid tumor such as melanoma, head and neck, liver or kidney cancer. The CDR3 runs from the conserved cysteine through the conserved F or W. Fields, in order: V gene, clone size, J gene, D gene, CDR3 length, CDR3 protein, CDR3 DNA. A D gene is named only where the DNA matches it firmly. The size field is filled for only some rows; it gives once, few, many or a size class.

TRBV28	.	TRBJ1-5	.	14	CASSLGGGNQPQHF	TGTGCCAGCAGCCTGGGGGGGGGCAATCAGCCCCAGCATTTT
TRBV4-1	.	TRBJ2-1	.	19	CASRFDLTTRRGSYNEQFF	TGCGCCAGCAGGTTCGATCTTACAACTAGGAGAGGCTCCTACAATGAGCAGTTCTTC
TRBV27	once	TRBJ2-7	.	14	CASSQSGNSYEQYF	TGTGCCAGCAGCCAATCAGGGAACTCCTACGAGCAGTACTTC
TRBV18	.	TRBJ1-1	.	17	CASSRSRGSGLNTEAFF	TGTGCCAGCTCCCGATCTAGAGGATCAGGGCTGAACACTGAAGCTTTCTTT
TRBV30	.	TRBJ2-7	TRBD2	13	CACLAGGTYEQYF	TGTGCCTGTCTAGCGGGAGGCACCTACGAGCAGTACTTC
TRBV28	.	TRBJ1-2	TRBD1	14	CASSAHDRGIGYTF	TGTGCCAGCAGTGCCCACGACAGGGGAATCGGCTACACCTTC
TRBV7-2	.	TRBJ2-7	.	14	CASSLDRVFYEQYF	TGTGCCAGCAGCTTAGACAGGGTGTTCTACGAGCAGTACTTC
TRBV5-1	few	TRBJ1-4	TRBD1	14	CASSLGTGSEKLFF	TGCGCCAGCAGCTTGGGGACAGGCTCCGAAAAACTGTTTTTT
TRBV9	.	TRBJ2-1	.	16	CASSPTGDREVREQFF	TGTGCCAGCAGCCCAACGGGTGACAGGGAGGTAAGGGAGCAGTTCTTC
TRBV5-6	.	TRBJ1-5	.	17	CASSLGVSQYSNQPQHF	TGTGCCAGCAGCTTGGGAGTTTCACAATATAGCAATCAGCCCCAGCATTTT
TRBV7-2	.	TRBJ2-6	.	16	CASTMEGASGANVLTF	TGTGCCAGCACTATGGAAGGGGCATCTGGGGCCAACGTCCTGACTTTC
TRBV10-2	.	TRBJ1-1	.	13	CASRGGVVTEAFF	TGCGCCAGCAGGGGGGGTGTGGTCACTGAAGCTTTCTTT
TRBV7-9	.	TRBJ2-1	.	14	CASSLSIEYNEQFF	TGTGCCAGCAGCCTATCAATAGAATACAATGAGCAGTTCTTC
TRBV2	.	TRBJ2-7	TRBD2	21	CASSGPRTLGQGLAAAYEQYF	TGTGCCAGCAGCGGACCTAGAACCCTTGGGCAGGGACTAGCGGCTGCCTACGAGCAGTACTTC